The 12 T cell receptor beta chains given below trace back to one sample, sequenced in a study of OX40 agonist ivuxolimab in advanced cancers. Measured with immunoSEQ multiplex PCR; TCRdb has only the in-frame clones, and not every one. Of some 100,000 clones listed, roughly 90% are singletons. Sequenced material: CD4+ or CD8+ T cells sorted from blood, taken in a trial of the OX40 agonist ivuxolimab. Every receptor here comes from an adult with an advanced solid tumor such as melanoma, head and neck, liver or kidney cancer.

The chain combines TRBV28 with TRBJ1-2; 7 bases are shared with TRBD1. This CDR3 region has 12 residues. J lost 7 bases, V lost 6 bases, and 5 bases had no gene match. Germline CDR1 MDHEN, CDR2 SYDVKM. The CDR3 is CASRPGQAGYTF. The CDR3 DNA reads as TGTGCCAGCAGACCAGGACAGGCTGGCTACACCTTC.

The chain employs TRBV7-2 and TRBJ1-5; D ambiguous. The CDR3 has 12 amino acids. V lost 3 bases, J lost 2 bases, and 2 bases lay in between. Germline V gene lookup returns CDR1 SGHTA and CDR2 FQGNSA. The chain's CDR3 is CASSFGNQPQHF. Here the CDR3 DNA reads TGTGCCAGCAGCTTCGGCAATCAGCCCCAGCATTTT.

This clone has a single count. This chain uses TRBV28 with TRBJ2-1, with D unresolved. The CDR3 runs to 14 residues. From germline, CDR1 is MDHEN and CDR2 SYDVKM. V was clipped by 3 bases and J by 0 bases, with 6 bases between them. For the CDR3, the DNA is TGTGCCAGCAGTTTGTTGGGCTCCTACAATGAGCAGTTCTTC. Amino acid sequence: CASSLLGSYNEQFF.

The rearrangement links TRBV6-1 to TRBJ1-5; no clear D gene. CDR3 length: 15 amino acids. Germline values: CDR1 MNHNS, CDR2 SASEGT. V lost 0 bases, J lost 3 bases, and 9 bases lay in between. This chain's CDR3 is CASSEAQAYNQPQHF. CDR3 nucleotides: TGTGCCAGCAGTGAAGCGCAGGCCTACAATCAGCCCCAGCATTTT.

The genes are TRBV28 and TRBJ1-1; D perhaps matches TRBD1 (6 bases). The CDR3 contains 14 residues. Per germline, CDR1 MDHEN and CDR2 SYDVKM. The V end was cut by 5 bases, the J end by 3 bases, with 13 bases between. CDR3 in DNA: TGTGCCAGCAGTCCACCACAGGGACACACTGAAGCTTTCTTT. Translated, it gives CASSPPQGHTEAFF.

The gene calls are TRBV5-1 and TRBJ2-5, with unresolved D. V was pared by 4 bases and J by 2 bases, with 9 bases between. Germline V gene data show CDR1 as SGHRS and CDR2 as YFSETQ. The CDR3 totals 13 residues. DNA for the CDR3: TGCGCCAGCAGCCCGAGTCGGCAAGAGACCCAGTACTTC. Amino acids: CASSPSRQETQYF.

The CDR3 DNA reads as TGTGCCAGCAGTAAGGACAGGGGCGGTGAAAAACTGTTTTTT. The encoded protein is CASSKDRGGEKLFF. This chain joins TRBV2 and TRBJ1-4; TRBD1 aligns across 9 bases. With 5 bases clipped from V and 7 bases from J, the junction kept 5 bases outside the gene matches. CDR3 length: 14 amino acids. CDR1 and CDR2 (germline): SNHLY, FYNNEI.

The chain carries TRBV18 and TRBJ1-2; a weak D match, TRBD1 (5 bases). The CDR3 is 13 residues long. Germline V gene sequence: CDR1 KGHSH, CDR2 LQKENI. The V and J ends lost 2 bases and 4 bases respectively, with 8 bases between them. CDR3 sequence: CASSPVTAYGYTF. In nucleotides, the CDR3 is TGTGCCAGCTCACCAGTGACAGCCTATGGCTACACCTTC.

In DNA, the CDR3 is TGTGCCAGCAGTTCAGGAGGGAGTCCGAACACCGGGGAGCTGTTTTTT. It specifies CASSSGGSPNTGELFF. V gene TRBV28 combines with J gene TRBJ2-2; weak D call: TRBD2 (6 bases). The CDR3 is made up of 16 amino acids. With 4 bases removed from V and 0 bases from J, the gap between germline ends came to 12 bases. CDR1 is MDHEN and CDR2 is SYDVKM in the germline V gene. The full variable domain, completed using reference TRBV28 and TRBJ2-2, is DVKVTQSSRYLVKRTGEKVFLECVQDMDHENMFWYRQDPGLGLRLIYFSYDVKMKEKGDIPEGYSVSREKKERFSLILESASTNQTSMYLCASSSGGSPNTGELFFGEGSRLTVL.

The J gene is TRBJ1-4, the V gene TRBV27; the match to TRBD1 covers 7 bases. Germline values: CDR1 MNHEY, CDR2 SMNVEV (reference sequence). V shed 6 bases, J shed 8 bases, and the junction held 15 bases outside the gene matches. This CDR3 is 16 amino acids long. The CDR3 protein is CASSREASSRGEKLFF. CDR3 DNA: TGTGCCAGCAGCCGGGAGGCTTCCTCCAGGGGGGAAAAACTGTTTTTT.

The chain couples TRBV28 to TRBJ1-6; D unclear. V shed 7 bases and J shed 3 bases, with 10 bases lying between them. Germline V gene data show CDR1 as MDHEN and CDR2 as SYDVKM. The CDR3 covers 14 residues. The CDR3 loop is CASNQAIYNSPLHF. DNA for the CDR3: TGTGCCAGCAACCAGGCTATCTATAATTCACCCCTCCACTTT.

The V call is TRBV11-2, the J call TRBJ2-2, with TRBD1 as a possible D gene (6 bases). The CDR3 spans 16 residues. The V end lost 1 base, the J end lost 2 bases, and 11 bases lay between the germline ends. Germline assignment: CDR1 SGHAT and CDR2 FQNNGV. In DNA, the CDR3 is TGTGCCAGCAGCTTAGTTCTGGGGGCAAACACCGGGGAGCTGTTTTTT. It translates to CASSLVLGANTGELFF.